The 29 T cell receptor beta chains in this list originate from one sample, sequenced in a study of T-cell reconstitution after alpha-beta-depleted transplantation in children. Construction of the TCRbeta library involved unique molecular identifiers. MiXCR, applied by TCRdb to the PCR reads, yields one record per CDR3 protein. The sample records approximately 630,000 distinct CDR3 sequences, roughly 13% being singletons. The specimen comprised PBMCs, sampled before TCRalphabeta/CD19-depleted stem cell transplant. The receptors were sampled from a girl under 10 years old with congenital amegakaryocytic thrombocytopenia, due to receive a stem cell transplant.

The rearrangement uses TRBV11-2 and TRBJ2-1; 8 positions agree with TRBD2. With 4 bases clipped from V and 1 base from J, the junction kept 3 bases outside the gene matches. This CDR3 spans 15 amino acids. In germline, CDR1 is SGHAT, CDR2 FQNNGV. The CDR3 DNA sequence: TGTGCCAGCAGCTCCATAGCGGGATCCTACAATGAGCAGTTCTTC. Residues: CASSSIAGSYNEQFF. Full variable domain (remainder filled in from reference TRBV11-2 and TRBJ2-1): EAGVAQSPRYKIIEKRQSVAFWCNPISGHATLYWYQQILGQGPKLLIQFQNNGVVDDSQLPKDRFSAERLKGVDSTLKIQPAKLEDSAVYLCASSSIAGSYNEQFFGPGTRLTVL.

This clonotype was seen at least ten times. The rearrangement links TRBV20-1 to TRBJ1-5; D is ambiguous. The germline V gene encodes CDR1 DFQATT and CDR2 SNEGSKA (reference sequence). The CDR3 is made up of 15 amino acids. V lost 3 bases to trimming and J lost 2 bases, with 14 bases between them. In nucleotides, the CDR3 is TGCAGTGCTAGGACCTCTTTGGGTGGCAATCAGCCCCAGCATTTT. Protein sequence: CSARTSLGGNQPQHF.

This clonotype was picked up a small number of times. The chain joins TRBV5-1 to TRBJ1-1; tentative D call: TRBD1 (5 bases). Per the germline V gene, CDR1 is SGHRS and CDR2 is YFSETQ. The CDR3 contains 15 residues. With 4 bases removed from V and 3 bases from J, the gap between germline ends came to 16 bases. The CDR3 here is CASSPRGVGDTEAFF. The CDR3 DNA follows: TGCGCCAGCAGCCCTCGTGGGGTAGGGGACACTGAAGCTTTCTTT.

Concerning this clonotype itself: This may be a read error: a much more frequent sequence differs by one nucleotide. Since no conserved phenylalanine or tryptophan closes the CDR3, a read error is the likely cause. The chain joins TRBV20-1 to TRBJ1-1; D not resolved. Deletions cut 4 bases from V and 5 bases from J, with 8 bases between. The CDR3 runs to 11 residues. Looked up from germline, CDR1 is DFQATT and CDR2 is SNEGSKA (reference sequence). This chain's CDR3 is CSAKVLTEAFI. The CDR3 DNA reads TGCAGTGCTAAGGTGTTGACTGAAGCTTTCATT.

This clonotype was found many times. The CDR3 loop reads CASSQVAGLEKLFF. CDR3 DNA sequence: TGTGCCAGCTCACAGGTAGCTGGTTTGGAAAAACTGTTTTTT. The chain joins TRBV18 to TRBJ1-4; D not resolved. The V end was cut by 4 bases, the J end by 8 bases, with 14 bases between. CDR3 length: 14 residues. In germline, CDR1 is KGHSH, CDR2 LQKENI.

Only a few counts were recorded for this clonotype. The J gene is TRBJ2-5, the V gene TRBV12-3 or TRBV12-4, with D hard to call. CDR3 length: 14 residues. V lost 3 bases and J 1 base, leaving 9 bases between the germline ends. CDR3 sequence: CASSFTDLQETQYF. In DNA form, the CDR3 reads TGTGCCAGCAGTTTCACAGACCTCCAAGAGACCCAGTACTTC.

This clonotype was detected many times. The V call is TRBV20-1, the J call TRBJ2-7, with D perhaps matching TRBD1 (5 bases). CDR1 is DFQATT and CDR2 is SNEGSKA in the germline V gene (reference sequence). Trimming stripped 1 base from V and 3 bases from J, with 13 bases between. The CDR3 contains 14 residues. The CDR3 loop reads CSARVDSRFYEQYF. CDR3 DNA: TGCAGTGCTAGAGTCGACAGCCGTTTCTACGAGCAGTACTTC.

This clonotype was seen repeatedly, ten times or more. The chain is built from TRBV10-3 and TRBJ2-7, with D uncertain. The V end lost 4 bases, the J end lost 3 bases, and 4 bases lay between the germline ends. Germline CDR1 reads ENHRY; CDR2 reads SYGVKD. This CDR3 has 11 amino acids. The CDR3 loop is CAISALYEQYF. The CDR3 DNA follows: TGTGCCATCAGTGCCCTCTACGAGCAGTACTTC.

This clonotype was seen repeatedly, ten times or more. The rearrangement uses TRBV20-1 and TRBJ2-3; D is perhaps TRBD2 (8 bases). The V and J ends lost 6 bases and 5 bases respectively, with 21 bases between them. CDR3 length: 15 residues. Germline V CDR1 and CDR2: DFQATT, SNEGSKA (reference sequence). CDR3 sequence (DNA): TGCAGTGCCGGGGGGGACAGCAAGACCGAAGATACGCAGTATTTT. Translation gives CSAGGDSKTEDTQYF.

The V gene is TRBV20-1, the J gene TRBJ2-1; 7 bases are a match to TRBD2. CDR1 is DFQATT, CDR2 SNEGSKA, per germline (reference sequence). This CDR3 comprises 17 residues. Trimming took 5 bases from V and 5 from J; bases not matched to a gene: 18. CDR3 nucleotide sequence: TGCAGTGCTGCCCCGAATCGACCCGGGACTAACGACAATGAGCAGTTCTTC. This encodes CSAAPNRPGTNDNEQFF.

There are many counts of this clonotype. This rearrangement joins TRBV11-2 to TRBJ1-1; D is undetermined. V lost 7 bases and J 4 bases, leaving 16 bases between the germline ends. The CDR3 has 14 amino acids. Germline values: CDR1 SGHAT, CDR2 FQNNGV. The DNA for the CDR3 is TGTGCCAGCACCACCGGACCCCTGGGCACTGAAGCTTTCTTT. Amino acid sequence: CASTTGPLGTEAFF.

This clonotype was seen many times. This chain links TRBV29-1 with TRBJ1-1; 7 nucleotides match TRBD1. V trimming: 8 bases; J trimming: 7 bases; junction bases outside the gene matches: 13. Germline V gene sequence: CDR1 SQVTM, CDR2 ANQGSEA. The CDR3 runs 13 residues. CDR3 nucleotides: TGCAGCACTTCAGACAGGGTTTTCAGTGAAGCTTTCTTT. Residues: CSTSDRVFSEAFF. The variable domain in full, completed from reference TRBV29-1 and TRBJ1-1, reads SAVISQKPSRDICQRGTSLTIQCQVDSQVTMMFWYRQQPGQSLTLIATANQGSEATYESGFVIDKFPISRPNLTFSTLTVSNMSPEDSSIYLCSTSDRVFSEAFFGQGTRLTVV.

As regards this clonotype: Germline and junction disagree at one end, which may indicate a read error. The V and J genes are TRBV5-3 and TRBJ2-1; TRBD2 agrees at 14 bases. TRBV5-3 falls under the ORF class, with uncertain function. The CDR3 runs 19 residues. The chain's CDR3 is CARSRKTSGRVRLYDEQFF. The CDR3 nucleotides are TGTGCCAGAAGCCGGAAGACTAGCGGGAGGGTTCGGCTCTACGATGAGCAGTTCTTC.

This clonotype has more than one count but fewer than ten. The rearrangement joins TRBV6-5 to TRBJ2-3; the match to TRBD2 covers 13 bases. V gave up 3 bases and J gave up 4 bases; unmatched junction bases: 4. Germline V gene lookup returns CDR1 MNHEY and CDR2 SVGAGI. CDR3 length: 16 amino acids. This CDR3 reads CASSYRLAGGPDTQYF. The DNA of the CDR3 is TGTGCCAGCAGTTATCGACTAGCGGGAGGCCCAGATACGCAGTATTTT.

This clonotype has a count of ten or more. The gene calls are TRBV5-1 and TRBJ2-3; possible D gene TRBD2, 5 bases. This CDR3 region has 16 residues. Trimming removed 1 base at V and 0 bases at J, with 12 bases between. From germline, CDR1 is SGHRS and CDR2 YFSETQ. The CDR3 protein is CASSLWSGFSTDTQYF. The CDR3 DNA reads TGCGCCAGCAGCTTGTGGTCGGGGTTTAGCACAGATACGCAGTATTTT.

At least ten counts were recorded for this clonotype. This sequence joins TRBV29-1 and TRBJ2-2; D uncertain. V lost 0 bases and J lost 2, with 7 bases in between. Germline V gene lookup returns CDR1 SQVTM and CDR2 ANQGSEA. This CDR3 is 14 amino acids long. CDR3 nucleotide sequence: TGCAGCGTTGAAGAAGAGAGAAACACCGGGGAGCTGTTTTTT. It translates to CSVEEERNTGELFF.

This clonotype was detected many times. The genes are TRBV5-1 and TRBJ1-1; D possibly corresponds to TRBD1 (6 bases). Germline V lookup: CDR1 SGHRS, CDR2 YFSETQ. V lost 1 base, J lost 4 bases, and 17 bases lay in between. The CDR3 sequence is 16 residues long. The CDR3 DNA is TGCGCCAGCAGCTTGATTCTGGGGGCAGGGGCCACTGAAGCTTTCTTT. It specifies CASSLILGAGATEAFF.

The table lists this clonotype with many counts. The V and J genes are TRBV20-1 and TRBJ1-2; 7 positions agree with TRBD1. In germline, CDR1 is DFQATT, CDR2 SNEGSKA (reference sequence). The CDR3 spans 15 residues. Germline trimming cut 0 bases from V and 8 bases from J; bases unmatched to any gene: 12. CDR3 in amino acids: CSARDKGQVPWGYTF. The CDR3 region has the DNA TGCAGTGCTAGAGATAAAGGACAGGTGCCCTGGGGCTACACCTTC.

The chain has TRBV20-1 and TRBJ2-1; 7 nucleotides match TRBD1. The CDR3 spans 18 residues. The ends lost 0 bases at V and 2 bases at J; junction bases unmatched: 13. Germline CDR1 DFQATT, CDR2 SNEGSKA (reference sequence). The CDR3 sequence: CSARDWGTGDITYNEQFF. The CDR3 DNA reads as TGCAGTGCTAGAGATTGGGGAACAGGGGACATTACCTACAATGAGCAGTTCTTC.

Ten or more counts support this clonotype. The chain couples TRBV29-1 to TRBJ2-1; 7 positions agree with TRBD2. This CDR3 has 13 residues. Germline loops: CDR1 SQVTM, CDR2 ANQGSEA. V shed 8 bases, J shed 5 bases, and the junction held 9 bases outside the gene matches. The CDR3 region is CSLGRETNNEQFF. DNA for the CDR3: TGCAGCCTCGGGCGGGAGACTAACAATGAGCAGTTCTTC.

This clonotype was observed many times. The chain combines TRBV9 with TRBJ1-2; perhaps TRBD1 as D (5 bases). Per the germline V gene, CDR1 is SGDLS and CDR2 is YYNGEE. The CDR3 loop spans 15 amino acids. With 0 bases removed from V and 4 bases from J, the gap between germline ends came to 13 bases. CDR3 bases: TGTGCCAGCAGCGTAGGATTCGGGGCGGGCTATGGCTACACCTTC. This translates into CASSVGFGAGYGYTF.

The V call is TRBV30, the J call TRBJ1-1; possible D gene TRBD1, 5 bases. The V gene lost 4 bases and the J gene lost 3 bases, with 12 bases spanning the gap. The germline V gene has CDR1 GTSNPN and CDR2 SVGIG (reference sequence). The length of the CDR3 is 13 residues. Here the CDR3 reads CAWMLGGDTEAFF. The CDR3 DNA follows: TGTGCCTGGATGCTCGGGGGGGACACTGAAGCTTTCTTT.

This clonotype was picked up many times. In DNA form, the CDR3 reads TGCGCCAGCAGTGACCCGGGACAGGTCGGATCCTACGAGCAGTACTTC. It is translated as CASSDPGQVGSYEQYF. The rearrangement links TRBV10-2 to TRBJ2-7; 8 nucleotides line up with TRBD1. The V gene's germline CDR1 is WSHSY and CDR2 SAAADI. With 3 bases clipped from V and 1 base from J, the junction kept 8 bases outside the gene matches. The CDR3 length is 16 residues.

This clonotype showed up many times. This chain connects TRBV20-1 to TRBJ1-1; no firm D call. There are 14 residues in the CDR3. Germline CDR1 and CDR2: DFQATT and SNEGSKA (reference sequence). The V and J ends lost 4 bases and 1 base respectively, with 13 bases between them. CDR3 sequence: CSAMVGARNTEAFF. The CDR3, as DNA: TGCAGTGCTATGGTGGGCGCGCGGAACACTGAAGCTTTCTTT.

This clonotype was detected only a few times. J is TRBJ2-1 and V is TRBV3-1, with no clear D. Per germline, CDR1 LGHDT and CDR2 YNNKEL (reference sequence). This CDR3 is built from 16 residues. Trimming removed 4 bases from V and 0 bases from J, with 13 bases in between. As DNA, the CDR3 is TGTGCCAGCAGCCGCACTACTGCAAGCTCCTACAATGAGCAGTTCTTC. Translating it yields CASSRTTASSYNEQFF.

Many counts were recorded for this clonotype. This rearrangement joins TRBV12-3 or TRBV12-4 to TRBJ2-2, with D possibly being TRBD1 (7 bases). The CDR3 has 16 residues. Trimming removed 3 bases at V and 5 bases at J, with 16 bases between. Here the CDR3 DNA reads TGTGCCAGCAGTTTTGTGGGCAGGGGGGTTACCGGGGAGCTGTTTTTT. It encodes CASSFVGRGVTGELFF.

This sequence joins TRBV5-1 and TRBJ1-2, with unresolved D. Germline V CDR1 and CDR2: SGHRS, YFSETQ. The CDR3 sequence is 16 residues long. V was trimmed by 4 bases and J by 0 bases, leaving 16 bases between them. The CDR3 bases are TGCGCCAGCAGCCTGGAAGGGCGCGGGGCTAACTATGGCTACACCTTC. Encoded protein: CASSLEGRGANYGYTF.

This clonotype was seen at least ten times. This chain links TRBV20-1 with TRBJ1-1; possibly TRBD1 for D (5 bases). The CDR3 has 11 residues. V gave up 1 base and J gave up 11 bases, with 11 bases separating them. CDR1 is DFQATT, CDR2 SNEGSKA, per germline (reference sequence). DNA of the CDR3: TGCAGTGCTAGAGTTGGGGGGAGGGCTTTCTTT. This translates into CSARVGGRAFF.

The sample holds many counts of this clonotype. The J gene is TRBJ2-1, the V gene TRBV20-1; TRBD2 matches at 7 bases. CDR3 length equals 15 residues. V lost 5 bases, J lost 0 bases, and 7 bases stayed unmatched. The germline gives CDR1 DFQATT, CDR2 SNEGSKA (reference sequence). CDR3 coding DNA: TGCAGTGCTGCTCTAGCGGAAAACTCCTACAATGAGCAGTTCTTC. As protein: CSAALAENSYNEQFF.